This record concerns one TCR beta chain sequence. Assay used: immunoSEQ multiplex PCR; TCRdb lists only in-frame clones, some missing. The sample yields millions of clones, over 85% seen once. This sample is drawn from a study of shared clonotypes between healthy human individuals. This CDR3 has 14 residues. Losses at the gene ends were 4 bases for V and 7 bases for J; bases not matched to a gene: 9. Germline CDR1 reads SGHTA; CDR2 reads FQGNSA. The sequencing input was naive CD4+ T cells sorted from blood. Noted subset: CD45RA+ positively selected. The TCR comes from a man aged 18 to 35 in good health. The V call is TRBV7-2, the J call TRBJ1-1, with 7 bases aligning to TRBD1. The CDR3 DNA reads as TGTGCCAGCAGCTCCCAAGGGGGCCCGGTTGAAGCTTTCTTT. Protein: CASSSQGGPVEAFF.